Below, 24 T cell receptor beta chains from the same sample are listed, as sequenced in a study of vaccination and CD4 T cells after COVID-19. Cultured CD4+ T-cell DNA underwent Oncomine TCR Beta short-read sequencing. TCRdb reprocessed the PCR reads with MiXCR, giving one entry per CDR3 protein. The sample lists 15,000 to 20,000 distinct CDR3 sequences, roughly 63% occurring once. For these TCRs, the target antigens are not known. Treatment defined: 10-day PBMC culture with coronavirus spike peptide pools or control peptides (ViraFEST assay). Sequences were obtained from CD4+ T cells from blood, cultured in vitro. These receptors were taken from a human donor who had recovered from COVID-19.

The rearrangement uses TRBV15 and TRBJ1-5; D remains unclear. CDR1 LNHNV and CDR2 YYDKDF come from the germline V gene (reference sequence). V shed 8 bases and J shed 4 bases, with 9 bases lying between them. The CDR3 extends over 12 amino acids. This chain's CDR3 is CATGMGNQPQHF. CDR3 DNA sequence: TGTGCCACCGGCATGGGGAATCAGCCCCAGCATTTT.

The chain links TRBV7-2 to TRBJ2-7, with D maybe TRBD1 (5 bases). This CDR3 contains 14 residues. From germline, CDR1 is SGHTA and CDR2 FQGNSA. V was cut by 5 bases and J by 4 bases, with 15 bases left in between. The CDR3 sequence: CASSLTASPYEQYF. The CDR3 DNA sequence: TGTGCCAGCAGCCTGACAGCTTCCCCGTACGAGCAGTACTTC. Using reference TRBV7-2 and TRBJ2-7 for the parts outside the CDR3, the full variable domain is GAGVSQSPSNKVTEKGKDVELRCDPISGHTALYWYRQSLGQGLEFLIYFQGNSAPDKSGLPSDRFSAERTGGSVSTLTIQRTQQEDSAVYLCASSLTASPYEQYFGPGTRLTVT.

This clonotype was seen a few times. This rearrangement joins TRBV19 to TRBJ1-5; tentative D call: TRBD1 (6 bases). This CDR3 spans 15 amino acids. Germline V gene data show CDR1 as LNHDA and CDR2 as SQIVND (reference sequence). Deletions cut 4 bases from V and 0 bases from J, with 10 bases between. The CDR3 DNA reads TGTGCCAGTAGTAAGAGGGACACTAGCAATCAGCCCCAGCATTTT. Amino acid sequence: CASSKRDTSNQPQHF.

V usage is TRBV5-1 and J usage is TRBJ1-2, with 8 bases lining up with TRBD1. J lost 5 bases, V lost 0 bases, and 6 bases had no gene match. Germline CDR1 is SGHRS and CDR2 is YFSETQ. The CDR3 runs to 15 residues. The CDR3 region has the DNA TGCGCCAGCAGCTTGGGGACAGGGATCGGGTATGGCTACACCTTC. Protein sequence: CASSLGTGIGYGYTF.

This clonotype was observed a few times. This chain joins TRBV19 and TRBJ1-1; TRBD1 might be the D (5 bases). The CDR3 runs 14 residues. The V gene's germline CDR1 is LNHDA and CDR2 SQIVND (reference sequence). The V gene lost 3 bases and the J gene lost 1 base, with 9 bases spanning the gap. The CDR3 is CASSILRGNTEAFF. The CDR3 nucleotides are TGTGCCAGTAGTATCCTGAGGGGGAACACTGAAGCTTTCTTT.

The chain recombines TRBV20-1 with TRBJ1-5; D not resolved. The length of the CDR3 is 14 residues. Germline V gives CDR1 DFQATT, CDR2 SNEGSKA (reference sequence). V gave up 4 bases and J gave up 0 bases, with 10 bases separating them. CDR3 coding DNA: TGCAGTGCTATAACTGGTAATAGCAATCAGCCCCAGCATTTT. This gives the protein CSAITGNSNQPQHF.

This clonotype has more than one count but fewer than ten. V is TRBV10-3 and J is TRBJ2-7, with D possibly being TRBD1 (7 bases). V lost 2 bases, J lost 3 bases, and 29 bases lay in between. Germline CDR1 ENHRY, CDR2 SYGVKD. The CDR3 is 20 residues long. The CDR3 DNA is TGTGCCATCAGTGAGCAACCCCGGGGGTTTACAGGGGCCACATACTACGAGCAGTACTTC. Translating it yields CAISEQPRGFTGATYYEQYF.

The chain couples TRBV18 to TRBJ2-7, with 8 positions matching TRBD1. The CDR3 loop spans 14 amino acids. Trimming at V came to 3 bases and at J to 4 bases, leaving 5 bases not matched to a gene. Looked up from germline, CDR1 is KGHSH and CDR2 is LQKENI. CDR3 residues: CASSPPDRVYEQYF. The CDR3 DNA follows: TGTGCCAGCTCACCCCCGGACAGGGTGTACGAGCAGTACTTC. Full variable domain (rest looked up from reference TRBV18 and TRBJ2-7): NAGVMQNPRHLVRRRGQEARLRCSPMKGHSHVYWYRQLPEEGLKFMVYLQKENIIDESGMPKERFSAEFPKEGPSILRIQQVVRGDSAAYFCASSPPDRVYEQYFGPGTRLTVT.

The V gene is TRBV6-1, the J gene TRBJ1-5; D may be TRBD1 (6 bases). CDR3 length equals 14 residues. CDR1 is MNHNS and CDR2 is SASEGT in the germline V gene. The V end lost 5 bases, the J end lost 3 bases, and 11 bases lay between the germline ends. Written as DNA, the CDR3 is TGTGCCAGCAGTAATACAGGGCCCAATCAGCCCCAGCATTTT. Its protein product is CASSNTGPNQPQHF.

This chain uses TRBV7-9 with TRBJ2-3; D not resolved. Trimming left V 6 bases short and J 6 bases short, with 10 bases between. CDR3 length equals 12 residues. CDR1 is SEHNR and CDR2 is FQNEAQ in the germline V gene (reference sequence). CDR3 sequence (DNA): TGTGCCAGCAGTCCTCCATCGGATACGCAGTATTTT. It codes for CASSPPSDTQYF.

Only a few counts were recorded for this clonotype. This sequence joins TRBV30 and TRBJ2-7, with TRBD1 as a possible D gene (6 bases). Germline V gives CDR1 GTSNPN, CDR2 SVGIG (reference sequence). The V end was cut by 2 bases, the J end by 3 bases, with 11 bases between. The CDR3 has 13 amino acids. The CDR3 region is CAWSLTGGYEQYF. Written as DNA, the CDR3 is TGTGCCTGGAGTTTGACAGGTGGCTACGAGCAGTACTTC.

The chain couples TRBV20-1 to TRBJ2-7, with TRBD2 identical over 9 bases. Germline CDR1 DFQATT, CDR2 SNEGSKA (reference sequence). V was pared by 6 bases and J by 6 bases, with 9 bases of the junction left unmatched. The CDR3 is 13 residues long. CDR3 bases: TGCAGTGCGCCGGGACTAGCTGGTTTCGAGCAGTACTTC. It is translated as CSAPGLAGFEQYF.

The chain recombines TRBV19 with TRBJ1-5; no reliable D call. V lost 4 bases, J lost 2 bases, and 12 bases lay in between. The CDR3 has 15 residues. Germline CDR1 is LNHDA and CDR2 is SQIVND (reference sequence). CDR3 DNA sequence: TGTGCCAGTAGTAAGGGTACGAGGGGCAATCAGCCCCAGCATTTT. This gives the protein CASSKGTRGNQPQHF.

The V gene is TRBV20-1, the J gene TRBJ2-7; 12 positions agree with TRBD2. Germline V gene lookup returns CDR1 DFQATT and CDR2 SNEGSKA (reference sequence). V trimming: 4 bases; J trimming: 6 bases; junction bases outside the gene matches: 4. CDR3 length: 13 amino acids. The CDR3 loop is CSATSGGALEQYF. The CDR3 DNA is TGCAGTGCTACTAGCGGGGGGGCTCTCGAGCAGTACTTC.

The chain couples TRBV27 to TRBJ2-5, with a weak D call TRBD2 (5 bases). The V end lost 6 bases, the J end lost 2 bases, and 13 bases lay between the germline ends. The CDR3 runs to 14 residues. Looked up from germline, CDR1 is MNHEY and CDR2 is SMNVEV (reference sequence). The CDR3 reads CASRGSGSQETQYF. The DNA for the CDR3 is TGTGCCAGCAGGGGCTCGGGGAGTCAAGAGACCCAGTACTTC.

The chain joins TRBV10-1 to TRBJ2-3; TRBD2 is a possible D gene (5 bases). The length of the CDR3 is 15 residues. The germline CDR1 and CDR2 sequences are WNHNN and SYGVQD (reference sequence). V lost 3 bases and J lost 2, with 12 bases in between. The CDR3 loop is CASSDRTGLTDTQYF. The CDR3 DNA sequence: TGCGCCAGCAGTGACAGGACTGGACTCACAGATACGCAGTATTTT.

The chain carries TRBV5-4 and TRBJ1-2; D call uncertain. Germline V gives CDR1 SGHNT, CDR2 YYREEE (reference sequence). The V end was cut by 5 bases, the J end by 7 bases, with 15 bases between. The CDR3 runs to 13 residues. The CDR3 protein is CASSQDGKGGYTF. The CDR3 region has the DNA TGTGCCAGCAGTCAGGACGGGAAGGGTGGCTACACCTTC.

The chain uses TRBV6-2 or TRBV6-3 and TRBJ2-7; 10 positions agree with TRBD2. This CDR3 spans 17 amino acids. Germline CDR1 reads MNHEY; CDR2 reads SVGEGT. Trimming took 0 bases from V and 5 from J; bases not matched to a gene: 10. CDR3 loop: CASSYSKGLAGANEQYF. The CDR3 DNA is TGTGCCAGCAGTTACTCGAAGGGCCTAGCGGGAGCAAACGAGCAGTACTTC.

A few counts support this clonotype. The CDR3 loop is CAIGELGQGNQPQHF. CDR3 DNA: TGTGCCATCGGCGAGTTAGGACAGGGCAATCAGCCCCAGCATTTT. J is TRBJ1-5 and V is TRBV10-3; TRBD1 agrees at 7 bases. J was trimmed by 2 bases and V by 8 bases; bases with no gene match: 9. The CDR3 has 15 residues. The germline V gene encodes CDR1 ENHRY and CDR2 SYGVKD.

This sequence joins TRBV20-1 and TRBJ1-6; the D is unclear. The V end lost 6 bases, the J end lost 6 bases, and 12 bases lay between the germline ends. The CDR3 contains 13 residues. From germline, CDR1 is DFQATT and CDR2 SNEGSKA (reference sequence). CDR3 residues: CSATPDSNSPLHF. Here the CDR3 DNA reads TGCAGTGCCACGCCAGATAGTAATTCACCCCTCCACTTT.

The V call is TRBV10-3, the J call TRBJ2-7, with 8 bases matching TRBD1. V lost 7 bases to trimming and J lost 5 bases; unmatched junction nucleotides: 4. Germline V gene data show CDR1 as ENHRY and CDR2 as SYGVKD. The CDR3 totals 12 residues. The CDR3 coding sequence is TGTGCCATCAACCGACAGGGGAACGAGCAGTACTTC. The encoded protein is CAINRQGNEQYF.

The V and J genes are TRBV27 and TRBJ2-7, with D perhaps matching TRBD1 or TRBD2 (5 bases each). Germline V gives CDR1 MNHEY, CDR2 SMNVEV (reference sequence). The CDR3 is 15 residues long. V lost 8 bases and J 7 bases, leaving 24 bases between the germline ends. CDR3 nucleotides: TGTGCCAGCCGCCTCCAAGGGGTTTTCTCGGGGGAGCAGTACTTC. Its protein is CASRLQGVFSGEQYF.

The J gene is TRBJ2-7, the V gene TRBV7-2; TRBD2 agrees at 8 bases. The V gene's germline CDR1 is SGHTA and CDR2 FQGNSA. This CDR3 is built from 15 residues. Trimming cost V 4 bases and J 0 bases; bases outside gene matches: 5. In DNA, the CDR3 is TGTGCCAGCAGCTCGGGACTAGTCAGCTCCTACGAGCAGTACTTC. Translating it yields CASSSGLVSSYEQYF.

V usage is TRBV2 and J usage is TRBJ2-1; 8 positions match TRBD2. Germline trimming cut 8 bases from V and 0 bases from J; bases unmatched to any gene: 3. Germline V gene sequence: CDR1 SNHLY, CDR2 FYNNEI. CDR3 length: 14 residues. CDR3 in DNA: TGTGCCAGCCAGAGCGGGAGCTCCTACAATGAGCAGTTCTTC. It is translated as CASQSGSSYNEQFF.